Sequencing of this TCR beta chain was carried out in a study of Graves' ophthalmopathy and Graves' hyperthyroidism. Germline V lookup: CDR1 SGHRS, CDR2 YFSETQ. The CDR3 runs 14 residues. Trimming took 0 bases from V and 5 from J, leaving 9 bases between them. This clonotype has ten or more counts. The TCR beta CDR3 regions underwent amplification from RNA transcripts. First-round RT-PCR used HTBI primers; second-round multiplex PCR followed. Each CDR3 protein gets one entry after TCRdb re-called the multiplex PCR reads with MiXCR. The data show under 350,000 distinct CDR3 sequences, 17% seen once. The specimen was peripheral blood. This clonotype was obtained from an adult man with Graves' ophthalmopathy. The chain has TRBV5-1 and TRBJ1-3, with D possibly TRBD1 on 5 matching bases. CDR3 nucleotide sequence: TGCGCCAGCAGCTTGGGGGGGAGAAGAAACACCATATATTTT. Translated: CASSLGGRRNTIYF.